These 20 T cell receptor beta chains were sequenced from one sample in a study of cytomegalovirus exposure and HLA in healthy donors. PCR was performed using 60 Vbeta and 13 Jbeta primers. Measured with immunoSEQ multiplex PCR; TCRdb has only the in-frame clones, and not every one. The sample shows approximately 280,000 clones, around 90% of them seen only once. The material sequenced was PBMCs. These receptors were obtained from a woman aged 18-29 years in good health and CMV-seronegative.

The chain employs TRBV10-3 and TRBJ1-2; TRBD1 might be the D (6 bases). Per the germline V gene, CDR1 is ENHRY and CDR2 is SYGVKD. V dropped 3 bases and J dropped 3 bases, with 11 bases sitting between them. The CDR3 runs to 14 residues. CDR3 sequence: CAISDLSGDYGYTF. The CDR3, as DNA: TGTGCCATCAGTGATCTCTCAGGGGACTATGGCTACACCTTC.

V usage is TRBV19 and J usage is TRBJ1-2; TRBD1 might be the D (5 bases). The CDR3 covers 16 residues. The germline V and J ends were trimmed by 4 bases and 4 bases, with 19 bases remaining between them. The germline V gene encodes CDR1 LNHDA and CDR2 SQIVND (reference sequence). The CDR3, as DNA: TGTGCCAGTAGTAGGGGGGACGCCGGGTTTTTCTATGGCTACACCTTC. Its translation: CASSRGDAGFFYGYTF.

V gene TRBV30 combines with J gene TRBJ1-6; TRBD1 matches at 7 bases. This CDR3 is built from 14 residues. Per germline, CDR1 GTSNPN and CDR2 SVGIG (reference sequence). With V trimmed by 5 bases and J by 5 bases, 6 bases remained unmatched. The DNA of the CDR3 is TGTGCCTGGTTAACAGGGGCAGATAATTCACCCCTCCACTTT. Its translation: CAWLTGADNSPLHF.

Concerning this clone: An end of the junction does not agree with germline; a read error may underlie this. This chain links TRBV11-2 with TRBJ1-1, with unresolved D. This CDR3 comprises 14 residues. Germline lookup yields CDR1 SGHAT and CDR2 FQNNGV. The CDR3 region is CASSLDGRNTEAFF. DNA for the CDR3: TGTGCCAGCAGCCTAGATGGGCGGAACACTGAAGCTTTCTTT. The complete variable domain, with remaining parts taken from reference TRBV11-2 and TRBJ1-1, reads EAGVAQSPRYKIIEKRQSVAFWCNPISGHATLYWYQQILGQGPKLLIQFQNNGVVDDSQLPKDRFSAERLKGVDSTLKIQPAKLEDSAVYLCASSLDGRNTEAFFGQGTRLTVV.

The rearrangement uses TRBV10-2 and TRBJ2-1; TRBD2 is a possible D gene (5 bases). The germline V gene encodes CDR1 WSHSY and CDR2 SAAADI. The CDR3 totals 17 residues. V was clipped by 4 bases and J by 2 bases, with 18 bases between them. The chain's CDR3 is CASSGFYPGRTYNEQFF. CDR3 DNA sequence: TGCGCCAGCAGTGGTTTCTATCCGGGAAGGACCTACAATGAGCAGTTCTTC.

The chain is built from TRBV7-8 and TRBJ2-3, with no clear D. Trimming stripped 2 bases from V and 0 bases from J, with 9 bases between. Looked up from germline, CDR1 is SGHVS and CDR2 is FQNEAQ. The CDR3 has 15 residues. The CDR3 nucleotides read TGTGCCAGCAGCTTAATTACTTCTAGCACAGATACGCAGTATTTT. It translates to CASSLITSSTDTQYF.

V and J are TRBV5-1 and TRBJ2-1; TRBD2 agrees at 7 bases. The CDR3 consists of 13 residues. Germline values: CDR1 SGHRS, CDR2 YFSETQ. Losses at the gene ends were 3 bases for V and 10 bases for J; bases not matched to a gene: 7. CDR3 loop: CASSWGGVGEQFF. CDR3 DNA: TGCGCCAGCAGCTGGGGGGGGGTAGGGGAGCAGTTCTTC. Full variable domain (missing parts from reference TRBV5-1 and TRBJ2-1): KAGVTQTPRYLIKTRGQQVTLSCSPISGHRSVSWYQQTPGQGLQFLFEYFSETQRNKGNFPGRFSGRQFSNSRSEMNVSTLELGDSALYLCASSWGGVGEQFFGPGTRLTVL.

This clone came up once. The chain carries TRBV30 and TRBJ2-2, with TRBD1 as a possible D gene (8 bases). This CDR3 region has 16 residues. Per germline, CDR1 GTSNPN and CDR2 SVGIG (reference sequence). V lost 3 bases, J lost 2 bases, and 16 bases lay in between. The CDR3 is CAWSKQGGGNTGELFF. The CDR3 nucleotides are TGTGCCTGGAGCAAACAGGGGGGGGGAAACACCGGGGAGCTGTTTTTT.

The chain uses TRBV10-3 and TRBJ2-1, with TRBD1 identical over 7 bases. The CDR3 extends over 15 amino acids. V dropped 6 bases and J dropped 5; count of bases not matched to a gene: 10. Germline CDR1 is ENHRY and CDR2 is SYGVKD. The CDR3 sequence: CAISDDRVVDNEQFF. For the CDR3, the DNA is TGTGCCATCAGCGACGACAGGGTGGTCGACAATGAGCAGTTCTTC.

V and J are TRBV13 and TRBJ2-5, with 8 bases aligning to TRBD2. V was clipped by 2 bases and J by 1 base; unmatched bases: 6. There are 16 residues in the CDR3. The V gene's germline CDR1 is PRHDT and CDR2 FYEKMQ (reference sequence). DNA for the CDR3: TGTGCCAGCAGCTTATCCACCGGGACTAGCCAAGAGACCCAGTACTTC. Translation: CASSLSTGTSQETQYF.

This clone was counted once. The rearrangement joins TRBV14 to TRBJ1-1; a possible D gene is TRBD1 (6 bases). Germline V gene sequence: CDR1 SGHDN, CDR2 FVKESK. Deletions cut 0 bases from V and 1 base from J, with 12 bases between. This CDR3 spans 16 amino acids. CDR3 protein: CASSQEGGHWNTEAFF. The CDR3 DNA sequence: TGTGCCAGCAGCCAAGAAGGGGGACATTGGAACACTGAAGCTTTCTTT.

This clone was observed a single time. The rearrangement links TRBV27 to TRBJ2-7, with TRBD1 identical over 9 bases. The germline V gene encodes CDR1 MNHEY and CDR2 SMNVEV (reference sequence). CDR3 length equals 14 residues. With V trimmed by 5 bases and J by 5 bases, 7 bases remained unmatched. Written as DNA, the CDR3 is TGTGCCAGCAGTCCCAGGGACAGGGACCACGAGCAGTACTTC. Its translation is CASSPRDRDHEQYF.

The chain couples TRBV2 to TRBJ2-7; TRBD2 aligns across 8 bases. The V gene end was trimmed by 8 bases and the J gene end by 2 bases; junction bases not matched to a gene: 5. Germline loops: CDR1 SNHLY, CDR2 FYNNEI. The CDR3 contains 13 residues. DNA for the CDR3: TGTGCCAGCGTGCGGGGGGACCCCTACGAGCAGTACTTC. Translating it yields CASVRGDPYEQYF.

This clone was detected once. The V and J genes are TRBV2 and TRBJ2-7, with D perhaps TRBD1 (5 bases). Trimming shortened V by 3 bases and J by 5 bases, and 14 bases separated the two germline ends. Germline V gives CDR1 SNHLY, CDR2 FYNNEI. This CDR3 contains 14 residues. The CDR3 coding sequence is TGTGCCAGCAGTGATGGGCAGGGTTATGACGAGCAGTACTTC. Translating it yields CASSDGQGYDEQYF.

This clone was observed once. The identical CDR3 is also encoded by other nucleotide sequences in the sample. V usage is TRBV9 and J usage is TRBJ1-2; the D gene is possibly TRBD1 (6 bases). The CDR3 contains 14 residues. Germline-derived CDR1 and CDR2 are SGDLS and YYNGEE. V gave up 2 bases and J gave up 2 bases, with 10 bases separating them. CDR3 sequence (DNA): TGTGCCAGCAGCGTCCAGGGGCAAAACTATGGCTACACCTTC. Translating gives CASSVQGQNYGYTF.

The chain recombines TRBV6-1 with TRBJ2-1; 7 bases align to TRBD1. The CDR3 extends over 15 amino acids. Per germline, CDR1 MNHNS and CDR2 SASEGT. The V gene end was trimmed by 4 bases and the J gene end by 0 bases; junction bases not matched to a gene: 3. Here the CDR3 reads CASSGQGGSYNEQFF. In DNA, the CDR3 is TGTGCCAGCAGTGGACAGGGTGGCTCCTACAATGAGCAGTTCTTC.

J is TRBJ1-1 and V is TRBV18; possibly TRBD1 for D (5 bases). Looked up from germline, CDR1 is KGHSH and CDR2 is LQKENI. The CDR3 is 13 residues long. V lost 8 bases to trimming and J lost 0 bases, with 10 bases between them. CDR3: CASNQDMNTEAFF. For the CDR3, the DNA is TGTGCCAGCAACCAGGACATGAACACTGAAGCTTTCTTT.

The chain is built from TRBV6-1 and TRBJ2-3, with D unresolved. The germline V gene encodes CDR1 MNHNS and CDR2 SASEGT. This CDR3 has 15 residues. V lost 5 bases and J lost 2, with 14 bases in between. The CDR3, as DNA: TGTGCCAGCAGTAGTTCAGGAACAATCACAGATACGCAGTATTTT. It encodes CASSSSGTITDTQYF.

The CDR3 loop reads CAWSVRRHLSGNTIYF. The CDR3 DNA follows: TGTGCCTGGAGTGTACGGCGGCACCTCTCTGGAAACACCATATATTTT. This chain uses TRBV30 with TRBJ1-3; D uncertain. This CDR3 is 16 amino acids long. Per germline, CDR1 GTSNPN and CDR2 SVGIG (reference sequence). V lost 0 bases to trimming and J lost 0 bases, with 12 bases between them.

This chain uses TRBV27 with TRBJ2-5; maybe TRBD2 (5 bases). CDR1 and CDR2 from the germline V gene are MNHEY and SMNVEV (reference sequence). Trimming removed 0 bases at V and 4 bases at J, with 9 bases between. The CDR3 runs to 14 residues. CDR3 DNA: TGTGCCAGCAGTTTATCGATTGGAGGAGAGACCCAGTACTTC. Its protein product is CASSLSIGGETQYF.